This T cell receptor beta chain is from a study of beta chain features in type 1 diabetes. Study in general: Age, gender and cell yields were similar between patients and healthy donors. Study-wide points: A definitive answer on HLA type influencing TCRB rearrangement was not reached here.

V shed 0 bases and J shed 6 bases, with 12 bases lying between them. There are 15 residues in the CDR3. Per germline, CDR1 MGHRA and CDR2 YSYEKL. Investigators reverse transcribed all isolated RNA, so they sequenced expressed TCRB transcripts. Clones were read by immunoSEQ multiplex PCR, and TCRdb kept only the in-frame ones, dropping some. The table lists fewer than 900,000 clones, roughly 16% of them singletons, with about 0.025% in the top ten. Concerning this clone itself: Its specificity is unknown.

The chain couples TRBV4-1 to TRBJ2-1, with D tentatively TRBD2 (5 bases). This TCR derives from a woman between 18 and 29 years old in good health. Input material: naive CD4+ T cells from blood. The CDR3 here is CASSQDPGRSNEQFF. The CDR3 bases are TGCGCCAGCAGCCAAGACCCGGGGAGAAGCAATGAGCAGTTCTTC.